Listed below are T cell receptor beta chains from one sample, sequenced in a study of shared clonotypes between healthy human individuals. The table came from immunoSEQ multiplex PCR; TCRdb's copy has only in-frame clones and leaves some out. The table records 550,000 to 800,000 clones, around 91% of them present only once. The sequenced material came from memory CD8+ T cells from PBMCs. The receptors were sampled from a man in his late teens or twenties in good health. Some clones in this sample may be carry-over from other donors' samples. The CDR3 runs from the conserved cysteine through the conserved F or W. The order of the fields is V gene, CDR3 length, D gene, J gene, clone size, CDR3 DNA, CDR3 protein. D genes are given only for firm matches. Rows give clone size only sometimes, using once, few, many, or a class for an expanded clone.

TRBV19	17	TRBD1	TRBJ2-1	once	TGTGCCAGTAGTATAGGTACTAGGACAGGGGATTACAATGAGCAGTTCTTC	CASSIGTRTGDYNEQFF
TRBV7-2	14	-	TRBJ1-3	-	TGTGCCAGCAGCCCCCGGGACGGTCTTAACACCATATATTTT	CASSPRDGLNTIYF
TRBV11-2	13	-	TRBJ2-7	-	TGTGCCAGCAGCGGCTCGGGACTCTACGAGCAGTACTTC	CASSGSGLYEQYF
TRBV7-9	16	TRBD2	TRBJ2-7	-	TGTGCCAGCAGCTTAGTTAAGACTAGCGGGAGATACGAGCAGTACTTC	CASSLVKTSGRYEQYF
TRBV25-1	18	TRBD2	TRBJ2-1	many	TGTGCCAGCAGTGATGCACGCCAACTAGCGGGAGTTCGTTGGGAGCAGTTCTTC	CASSDARQLAGVRWEQFF
TRBV5-1	13	TRBD2	TRBJ2-7	-	TGCGCCAGCAGCTTAGGGACTAGCATTGAGCAGTACTTC	CASSLGTSIEQYF
TRBV27	14	-	TRBJ2-2	-	TGTGCCAGCAGTCTGTTCGAGGGCACCGGGGAGCTGTTTTTT	CASSLFEGTGELFF
TRBV13	14	-	TRBJ2-5	-	TGTGCCAGCAGCTCCAGGGCCAGGAAAGAGACCCAGTACTTC	CASSSRARKETQYF
TRBV27	15	-	TRBJ2-6	-	TGTGCCAGCAGTTTAACAGTTTCTGGGGCCAACGTCCTGACTTTC	CASSLTVSGANVLTF
TRBV27	17	-	TRBJ2-7	-	TGTGCCAGCAGTTTATCGGGAGTGGGGGGTTCCTCCTACGAGCAGTACTTC	CASSLSGVGGSSYEQYF
TRBV11-2	17	-	TRBJ2-1	-	TGTGCCAGCACTGGGGGACTCTTGGGAGGCAGCTACAATGAGCAGTTCTTC	CASTGGLLGGSYNEQFF
TRBV4-1	14	-	TRBJ1-1	once	TGCGCCAGCAGCCCCCGGGGGCTGAACACTGAAGCTTTCTTT	CASSPRGLNTEAFF
TRBV6-6	15	TRBD2	TRBJ2-1	-	TGTGCCAGCAGTTTCTATAGCGGGAGGGGCAATGAGCAGTTCTTC	CASSFYSGRGNEQFF
TRBV6-5	15	-	TRBJ2-7	-	TGTGCCAGCAGCGAGGACAGCACACAAAGTTACGAGCAGTACTTC	CASSEDSTQSYEQYF
TRBV4-3	17	TRBD1	TRBJ2-7	-	TGCGCCAGCAGCCAGTCGACAGGGGGCGGTTACTCCTACGAGCAGTACTTC	CASSQSTGGGYSYEQYF
TRBV25-1	16	-	TRBJ1-4	-	TGTGCCAGCAGTGCCGGGGGACTGCGGACTAATGAAAAACTGTTTTTT	CASSAGGLRTNEKLFF
TRBV6-1	14	TRBD1	TRBJ2-7	many	TGTGCCAGCAGTGGGGGGACAGAAGCCTACGAGCAGTACTTC	CASSGGTEAYEQYF
TRBV5-1	17	TRBD2	TRBJ2-3	-	TGCGCCAGCAGCTTCTTGATTCTAGCGGGGAACACAGATACGCAGTATTTT	CASSFLILAGNTDTQYF
TRBV7-6	15	TRBD1	TRBJ2-3	once	TGTGCCAGCAGCTACCGGGACAGGGTGTCAGATACGCAGTATTTT	CASSYRDRVSDTQYF
TRBV7-9	16	TRBD1	TRBJ2-7	-	TGTGCCAGCAGCCCCCCAACCGGGACAGGGTTCCACGAGCAGTACTTC	CASSPPTGTGFHEQYF
TRBV5-6	13	TRBD1	TRBJ1-2	few	TGTGCCAGCAGCTCGGGACAGTTCTATGGCTACACCTTC	CASSSGQFYGYTF
TRBV27	14	TRBD2	TRBJ2-1	-	TGTGCCAGCAGTTTATCAGCGGGGCGCAATGAGCAGTTCTTC	CASSLSAGRNEQFF
TRBV27	16	-	TRBJ1-5	-	TGTGCCAGCAGTTCCATCGGGCAGGTGAGCAATCAGCCCCAGCATTTT	CASSSIGQVSNQPQHF
TRBV9	15	-	TRBJ2-1	-	TGTGCCAGCAGCGTCGGGGGTACCCCGGGAAATGAGCAGTTCTTC	CASSVGGTPGNEQFF
TRBV13	15	-	TRBJ2-1	-	TGTGCCAGCAGCTTAGGTGGCCTTAGGTTAGGTGAGCAGTTCTTC	CASSLGGLRLGEQFF
TRBV5-1	16	TRBD2	TRBJ2-3	-	TGCGCCAGCAGCTTGGTGACAAGCGGGAGGACAGATACGCAGTATTTT	CASSLVTSGRTDTQYF
TRBV28	14	-	TRBJ2-7	-	TGTGCCAGCAGTTTACCTCACAGGTCCTACGAGCAGTACTTC	CASSLPHRSYEQYF
TRBV9	16	TRBD2	TRBJ2-3	-	TGTGCCAGCAGCGTGGCCCCGACTAGCCTCGCAGATACGCAGTATTTT	CASSVAPTSLADTQYF
TRBV7-9	14	-	TRBJ1-2	-	TGTGCCAGCAGCTCCCGGCTTGACACGGCCGGCTACACCTTC	CASSSRLDTAGYTF
TRBV28	15	TRBD1	TRBJ2-1	once	TGTGCCAGCAGTTTATGGAACAGGGGGCTCAATGAGCAGTTCTTC	CASSLWNRGLNEQFF
TRBV6-6	13	-	TRBJ1-2	-	TGTGCCAGCAGTTCGGGAGAAGCCTATGGCTACACCTTC	CASSSGEAYGYTF
TRBV29-1	17	TRBD2	TRBJ2-1	-	TGCAGCGTTGAACTAGCGGGAGTGCCCCGGCAGGGAGATGAGCAGTTCTTC	CSVELAGVPRQGDEQFF
TRBV7-9	15	TRBD2	TRBJ2-3	-	TGTGCCAGCAGCGCCCTAGCGGGAGGGACAGATACGCAGTATTTT	CASSALAGGTDTQYF
TRBV30	18	-	TRBJ2-2	-	TGTGCCTGGAGTGTAGAGTATCCTAGCACTATCTGGGGGGGGGAGCTGTTTTTT	CAWSVEYPSTIWGGELFF
TRBV6-5	16	TRBD2	TRBJ2-5	-	TGTGCCAGCAGTTACTCGAAGCGGGAGATGGAAGAGACCCAGTACTTC	CASSYSKREMEETQYF
TRBV15	18	TRBD2	TRBJ2-5	-	TGTGCCACAAACGAAGGACTAGCGGGAGGCCCTGCCGCGGAGACCCAGTACTTC	CATNEGLAGGPAAETQYF
TRBV29-1	13	-	TRBJ2-3	-	TGCAGCGTTTCGGAAGGGTTCACAGATACGCAGTATTTT	CSVSEGFTDTQYF
TRBV6-5	15	-	TRBJ1-6	-	TGTGCCAGCAGTTACAGACGCTCCTATAATTCACCCCTCCACTTT	CASSYRRSYNSPLHF
TRBV28	10	-	TRBJ2-1	-	TGTGCCAGCAGCGCCAATGAGCAGTTCTTC	CASSANEQFF
TRBV13	14	TRBD1	TRBJ1-5	-	TGTGCCAGCAGCTTAGGGACAGGGGGCCAGCCCCAGCATTTT	CASSLGTGGQPQHF
TRBV19	16	-	TRBJ1-3	-	TGTGCCAGTAGTACTGACAGGCGACACGCGGGAAACACCATATATTTT	CASSTDRRHAGNTIYF
TRBV27	15	-	TRBJ2-1	-	TGTGCCAGCAGTTTAAGTAAGGGTTCCTACAATGAGCAGTTCTTC	CASSLSKGSYNEQFF
TRBV29-1	16	TRBD2	TRBJ2-1	-	TGCAGCGTTGAGCAGGCCGGACTAGTCCCCTACAATGAGCAGTTCTTC	CSVEQAGLVPYNEQFF
TRBV27	14	-	TRBJ1-1	-	TGTGCCAGCAGTTTACTGAATTCAAACACTGAAGCTTTCTTT	CASSLLNSNTEAFF
TRBV7-6	16	-	TRBJ2-7	-	TGTGCCAGCAGCTTAGCCCCAAGGGGAGAGGCCTACGAGCAGTACTTC	CASSLAPRGEAYEQYF
TRBV15	14	-	TRBJ2-7	-	TGTGCCACCAGCAGGGGGGGGGCGTCCTACGAGCAGTACTTC	CATSRGGASYEQYF
TRBV27	16	TRBD1	TRBJ2-7	-	TGTGCCAGCAGTTTCCCGACAGGGACAGGAATCTACGAGCAGTACTTC	CASSFPTGTGIYEQYF
TRBV10-2	14	-	TRBJ2-1	-	TGCGCCAGCAGTGTGAGCCTATCCTACAATGAGCAGTTCTTC	CASSVSLSYNEQFF
TRBV5-6	17	TRBD2	TRBJ2-3	few	TGTGCCAGCAGCTTGCCGGTGAACGGGAGGGGTCGGGATACGCAGTATTTT	CASSLPVNGRGRDTQYF
TRBV7-2	14	TRBD1	TRBJ2-7	-	TGTGCCAGCAGCTTACGGACAGGGCCCTACGAGCAGTACTTC	CASSLRTGPYEQYF
TRBV5-1	14	TRBD1	TRBJ2-1	-	TGCGCCAGCAGAAAGACAGGGGACTACAATGAGCAGTTCTTC	CASRKTGDYNEQFF
TRBV27	15	-	TRBJ2-1	-	TGTGCCAGCAGTTTATCCAGCGGAGCCGGCAATGAGCAGTTCTTC	CASSLSSGAGNEQFF
TRBV6-5	15	-	TRBJ2-3	-	TGTGCCAGCACCCCCCGGCGGGTGAGCACAGATACGCAGTATTTT	CASTPRRVSTDTQYF
TRBV7-9	14	TRBD2	TRBJ2-1	-	TGTGCCAGCAGCTTTGCTAGCGGCTACAATGAGCAGTTCTTC	CASSFASGYNEQFF
TRBV5-1	14	-	TRBJ2-7	-	TGTGCCAGCAGCTTGCGCAGACTCGGCTACGAGCAGTACTTC	CASSLRRLGYEQYF
TRBV2	16	-	TRBJ2-7	-	TGTGCCAGCAGTGAGACAGGGGCTAGCGGGATCTACGAGCAGTACTTC	CASSETGASGIYEQYF
TRBV28	17	TRBD1	TRBJ1-2	-	TGTGCCAGCACCCCAGTGGGACAGGGCTATTACCTCTATGGCTACACCTTC	CASTPVGQGYYLYGYTF